This T cell receptor (beta chain) was observed in a study of OX40 agonist ivuxolimab in advanced cancers. V was pared by 3 bases and J by 3 bases, with 1 base of the junction left unmatched. The CDR3 runs 13 residues. The germline gives CDR1 SNHLY, CDR2 FYNNEI. This table comes from immunoSEQ multiplex PCR, and its TCRdb copy is limited to in-frame clones, with some not included. The sample shows 40,000 to 60,000 clones, 80% to 90% of them seen only once. This rearrangement joins TRBV2 to TRBJ2-5, with 7 bases identical to TRBD1. This TCR derives from an adult with an advanced solid tumor such as melanoma, head and neck, liver or kidney cancer. The sequences come from CD4+ or CD8+ T cells sorted from blood, collected in a trial of the OX40 agonist ivuxolimab. CDR3 coding DNA: TGTGCCAGCAGTGATGACAGGGAAGAGACCCAGTACTTC. Protein sequence: CASSDDREETQYF. The variable domain in full, with the rest retrieved from reference TRBV2 and TRBJ2-5, is EPEVTQTPSHQVTQMGQEVILRCVPISNHLYFYWYRQILGQKVEFLVSFYNNEISEKSEIFDDQFSVERPDGSNFTLKIRSTKLEDSAMYFCASSDDREETQYFGPGTRLLVL.